This T cell receptor (beta chain) was sequenced in a study of shared clonotypes between healthy human individuals. About the research overall: Three CD4 naive, three CD4 memory, two CD8 naive and one CD8 memory plate were used per donor.

Clones were read by immunoSEQ multiplex PCR, and TCRdb kept only the in-frame ones, dropping some. The sample lists fewer than 3 million clones, less than 95% occurring once. The clonotype comes from a man between 18 and 29 years old in good health. Some clones in this sample may be carry-over from other donors' samples. Sequenced: naive CD4+ T cells from PBMCs. Subset here: CD45RA+ positively selected.

CDR3 sequence: CASSQEPRGVAGTYEQYF. The DNA for the CDR3 is TGCGCCAGCAGCCAAGAGCCCCGGGGGGTAGCGGGAACTTACGAGCAGTACTTC. The V and J genes are TRBV4-1 and TRBJ2-7; 8 bases map to TRBD2. The CDR3 runs 18 residues. Germline lookup yields CDR1 MGHRA and CDR2 YSYEKL. J lost 4 bases, V lost 0 bases, and 14 bases had no gene match.